This T cell receptor beta chain was recovered during a study of blood T cell repertoires in COVID-19 (dated by TCRdb to the early 2020s). Looking at the study overall: Collaborator samples came from the United States, Italy and Spain and covered acute and convalescent phases of COVID-19. Samples came from the ongoing ImmuneRACE study (first 160 participants) plus 1,254 subjects from 6 global collaborators. The repertoires were made available in a free public database intended to serve as a resource for research on the immune response to SARS-CoV-2. Where available, HLA class I and class II types were taken from metadata supplied by the sample provider and were not determined by assay-based typing. Deeply sampled blood TCRbeta repertoires from subjects exposed to, actively infected with, or recovered from COVID-19 were included in the dataset. Sample metadata almost always included a de-identified subject ID, COVID-19 status, age in years and sex. The material from the prospective study consisted of cDNA or gDNA derived from T cells, B-cell-depleted T cells, or PBMCs. On the study overall, not on this receptor specifically: How much clinical and demographic metadata was included differed by source and by participant, and the metadata was provided uncurated.

For this clone: This receptor's antigen is unknown. No much larger clonotype is one base removed from it; base qualities were not supplied.

One collaborating source in Seattle enrolled patients during active infection and followed them longitudinally through the course of disease. Collaborating institutions collected whole blood in K2EDTA tubes following their own protocols. Collaborator samples were shipped for TCRbeta analysis as frozen whole blood, isolated PBMCs, or DNA extracted from either sample type. Between the V and J ends, shortened by 5 bases and 1 base respectively, the junction contains 15 bases. Taken from cysteine to phenylalanine, the CDR3 has 16 residues. The CDR3 DNA has 48 bases and is translated from base 1. The germline V gene yields SGHTA for CDR1 and FQGTGA for CDR2. TCRbeta CDR3 regions were amplified from genomic DNA by means of the immunoSEQ Assay, a bias-controlled multiplex PCR. Per the authors' processing: The number of nucleated cells in each sample was estimated from the amplification of reference gene primers within the assay. Sequence reads were collapsed and filtered to measure the absolute abundance of every unique TCRbeta CDR3 rearrangement. For each sample, productive Simpson clonality was calculated as the square root of Simpson's diversity index across productive rearrangements. Entries here come from immuneACCESS through TCRdb and include only in-frame sequences with V and J called. Some clones fail to appear in such tables; in the studies checked, an unresolved V gene covers under half of the shortfall, and the cause of the remainder is unknown. V and J calls and clone size follow that table, whereas D and trimming were derived from the DNA. The sample includes approximately 160,000 clones, with more than 85% observed a single time. Of the sample, less than 2% is held by the ten largest clones.

This TCR was sampled from a woman aged 55-69 years with COVID-19, enrolled during active disease. What was sequenced was peripheral blood. The sequence joins TRBV7-3 to TRBJ1-3; the best D guess is TRBD1, with 5 bases matching. The CDR3 is CASSEVQGSSGNTIYF. Here is the DNA: TGTGCCAGCAGCGAGGTGCAGGGCTCTTCTGGAAACACCATATATTTT.